The 21 T cell receptor beta chains reported below all come from one sample, sequenced in a study of blood T cell repertoires in COVID-19. Some clones are missing from TCRdb's copy, which holds only in-frame ones; the method was immunoSEQ multiplex PCR. The data contain over 85,000 clones, 85% of them singletons. Specimen: peripheral blood. The receptors were sampled from a man at least 80 years old with acute or convalescent COVID-19.

CDR3 in DNA: TGTGCCAGCAGTTACCTGCCGGGAGGTCTCTCAGATACGCAGTATTTT. Translating gives CASSYLPGGLSDTQYF. The chain combines TRBV6-5 with TRBJ2-3, with 7 bases identical to TRBD2. CDR3 length: 16 residues. Looked up from germline, CDR1 is MNHEY and CDR2 is SVGAGI. The V gene end was trimmed by 2 bases and the J gene end by 4 bases; junction bases not matched to a gene: 9.

In its sample, this clone was seen once. Different DNA sequences within this sample yield the same CDR3. The chain couples TRBV27 to TRBJ2-2; 7 positions match TRBD1. This CDR3 has 15 residues. Trimming cost V 6 bases and J 1 base; bases outside gene matches: 5. In germline, CDR1 is MNHEY, CDR2 SMNVEV (reference sequence). CDR3 region: CASSPGTVNTGELFF. The CDR3 coding sequence is TGTGCCAGCAGCCCCGGGACAGTGAACACCGGGGAGCTGTTTTTT.

The CDR3 loop reads CASSKQGARNSPLHF. CDR3 bases: TGTGCCAGTAGTAAGCAGGGGGCGCGAAATTCACCCCTCCACTTT. The chain joins TRBV19 to TRBJ1-6; TRBD1 agrees at 8 bases. There are 15 residues in the CDR3. Germline trimming cut 4 bases from V and 7 bases from J; bases unmatched to any gene: 6. Germline CDR1 and CDR2: LNHDA and SQIVND (reference sequence).

The chain has TRBV19 and TRBJ2-1, with 7 positions matching TRBD2. J lost 4 bases, V lost 4 bases, and 7 bases had no gene match. CDR1 is LNHDA, CDR2 SQIVND, per germline (reference sequence). The length of the CDR3 is 15 residues. The CDR3 loop reads CASSKGSGTYNEQFF. As DNA, the CDR3 is TGTGCCAGTAGTAAGGGGAGCGGGACTTACAATGAGCAGTTCTTC.

The chain couples TRBV5-1 to TRBJ2-7; 10 bases are a match to TRBD1. The V and J ends lost 7 bases and 3 bases, in that order; junction bases with no gene match: 13. The CDR3 has 16 residues. Germline loops: CDR1 SGHRS, CDR2 YFSETQ. The CDR3 loop is CASGAAGTGVFYEQYF. The CDR3 DNA is TGCGCCAGCGGCGCAGCCGGGACAGGGGTATTCTACGAGCAGTACTTC.

J is TRBJ2-1 and V is TRBV20-1, with 14 nucleotides matching TRBD2. The CDR3 consists of 20 residues. Unmatched junction bases numbered 17, after V lost 3 bases and J lost 4 bases. Germline CDR1 DFQATT, CDR2 SNEGSKA (reference sequence). The chain's CDR3 is CSASSQGLAGATTNYNEQFF. The CDR3 region has the DNA TGCAGTGCTAGTAGCCAGGGACTAGCGGGAGCCACGACCAATTACAATGAGCAGTTCTTC.

The chain recombines TRBV20-1 with TRBJ2-1, with 7 nucleotides matching TRBD2. The CDR3 sequence is 11 residues long. The trim removed 3 bases at V and 13 bases at J, leaving 6 bases unmatched. Per germline, CDR1 DFQATT and CDR2 SNEGSKA (reference sequence). The CDR3 sequence: CSASLLAVQFF. The DNA for the CDR3 is TGCAGTGCTAGTCTGCTAGCGGTACAGTTCTTC.

The chain uses TRBV21-1 and TRBJ2-7; TRBD2 is taken as the D call from the table, unchecked against the DNA. TRBV21-1 is reported as a pseudogene. The CDR3 spans 11 residues. The CDR3 loop reads CASGSSYEQYF. CDR3 bases: TGTGCCAGCGGTAGCTCCTACGAGCAGTACTTC.

This rearrangement joins TRBV5-6 to TRBJ2-6; TRBD1 aligns across 9 bases. The CDR3 covers 14 residues. The germline CDR1 and CDR2 sequences are SGHDT and YYEEEE. J was trimmed by 11 bases and V by 4 bases; bases with no gene match: 7. The CDR3 DNA reads as TGTGCCAGCAGCACGGGGACAGGGATCTACGTCCTGACTTTC. This sequence encodes CASSTGTGIYVLTF.

J is TRBJ1-2 and V is TRBV28, with 11 positions matching TRBD1. This CDR3 spans 14 amino acids. The V gene end was trimmed by 2 bases and the J gene end by 7 bases; junction bases not matched to a gene: 3. Germline V gene sequence: CDR1 MDHEN, CDR2 SYDVKM. CDR3 sequence (DNA): TGTGCCAGCAGTTTAGGACAGGGGGCCCGTGGCTACACCTTC. Translated: CASSLGQGARGYTF.

This clone was picked up one time. V is TRBV28 and J is TRBJ1-5; D gene uncertain. Deletions cut 5 bases from V and 1 base from J, with 15 bases between. Germline lookup yields CDR1 MDHEN and CDR2 SYDVKM. The CDR3 spans 16 residues. CDR3 region: CASSLFWGGSNQPQHF. CDR3 nucleotides: TGTGCCAGCAGTCTCTTCTGGGGAGGGAGCAATCAGCCCCAGCATTTT.

The chain joins TRBV29-1 to TRBJ2-3; D may be TRBD2 (7 bases). With 3 bases removed from V and 5 bases from J, the gap between germline ends came to 12 bases. Looked up from germline, CDR1 is SQVTM and CDR2 is ANQGSEA. This CDR3 is 13 amino acids long. For the CDR3, the DNA is TGCAGCGTTGAGAGGGGGGGAGTAGATACGCAGTATTTT. Translated: CSVERGGVDTQYF.

The chain employs TRBV6-5 and TRBJ1-5; 9 nucleotides agree with TRBD1. This CDR3 has 14 residues. The germline CDR1 and CDR2 sequences are MNHEY and SVGAGI. The V gene end was trimmed by 6 bases and the J gene end by 6 bases; junction bases not matched to a gene: 6. The CDR3 DNA reads as TGTGCCAGCAGCCCGGGACAGGGTCGTCAGCCCCAGCATTTT. Its translation is CASSPGQGRQPQHF.

This clone was observed a handful of times. CDR3 sequence (DNA): TGTGCCCCCTCGGACGGGATGTGCTACGAGCAGTACTTC. Protein product: CAPSDGMCYEQYF. The chain uses TRBV12-5 and TRBJ2-7; D might be TRBD2 (5 bases). Germline V gives CDR1 LGHNT, CDR2 FRNRAP. The CDR3 loop spans 13 amino acids.

The chain couples TRBV10-3 to TRBJ2-3; D is unresolved. Germline loops: CDR1 ENHRY, CDR2 SYGVKD. Trimming removed 1 base at V and 5 bases at J, with 10 bases between. The length of the CDR3 is 14 residues. The CDR3 sequence: CAISELRQIDTQYF. The CDR3 bases are TGTGCCATCAGTGAGTTAAGACAAATAGATACGCAGTATTTT.

CDR3 sequence (DNA): TGTGCCAGCAGGACTAACTACGAGCAGTACTTC. Its translation is CASRTNYEQYF. The chain joins TRBV12-3 or TRBV12-4 to TRBJ2-7; TRBD2 might be the D (5 bases). CDR3 length: 11 residues. With 6 bases removed from V and 3 bases from J, the gap between germline ends came to 6 bases.

J is TRBJ1-2 and V is TRBV24-1; a possible D gene is TRBD1 (6 bases). CDR1 and CDR2 (germline): KGHDR, SFDVKD. Trimming removed 3 bases from V and 7 bases from J, with 11 bases in between. CDR3 length: 13 residues. The CDR3 region has the DNA TGTGCCACCAGTGATACCACAGGGTTTGGCTACACCTTC. This sequence encodes CATSDTTGFGYTF.

The chain joins TRBV21-1 to TRBJ2-2; the table assigns TRBD1, which was not confirmed against the DNA. TRBV21-1 is listed as a pseudogene. This CDR3 is 15 amino acids long. The CDR3 bases are TGTGCCAGCAGCAACTCGACACTCCCCTTCCGTGGGCTGTTTTTT. Translating it yields CASSNSTLPFRGLFF.

This chain uses TRBV27 with TRBJ2-3; no definite D call. Germline CDR1 MNHEY, CDR2 SMNVEV (reference sequence). There are 15 residues in the CDR3. With 0 bases removed from V and 2 bases from J, the gap between germline ends came to 9 bases. The CDR3: CASSLSRQSTDTQYF. In DNA form, the CDR3 reads TGTGCCAGCAGTTTATCGAGGCAGTCCACAGATACGCAGTATTTT.

The rearrangement joins TRBV3-1 (or the pseudogene TRBV3-2) to TRBJ2-7; 11 positions agree with TRBD2. V trimming: 4 bases; J trimming: 4 bases; junction bases outside the gene matches: 6. This CDR3 has 15 amino acids. In germline, CDR1 is LGHDT, CDR2 YNNKEL (reference sequence). The CDR3 DNA reads as TGTGCCAGCAGCCTAGGGACTAGCGGAAGGTACGAGCAGTACTTC. Translated: CASSLGTSGRYEQYF.

V and J are TRBV10-3 and TRBJ2-5; D gene unclear. Deletions cut 4 bases from V and 1 base from J, with 10 bases between. This CDR3 comprises 14 residues. Germline lookup yields CDR1 ENHRY and CDR2 SYGVKD. CDR3 amino acids: CAISVSGFQETQYF. CDR3 in DNA: TGTGCCATCAGTGTTTCAGGCTTCCAAGAGACCCAGTACTTC.